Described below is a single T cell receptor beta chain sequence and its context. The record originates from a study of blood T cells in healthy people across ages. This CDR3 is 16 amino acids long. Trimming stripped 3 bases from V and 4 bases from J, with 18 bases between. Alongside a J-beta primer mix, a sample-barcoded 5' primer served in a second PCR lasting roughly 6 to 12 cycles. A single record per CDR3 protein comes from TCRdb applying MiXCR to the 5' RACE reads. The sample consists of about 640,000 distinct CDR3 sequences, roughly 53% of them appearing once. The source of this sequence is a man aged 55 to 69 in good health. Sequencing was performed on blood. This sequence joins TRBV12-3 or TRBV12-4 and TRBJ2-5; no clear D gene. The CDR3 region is CASSLGSEWLGETQYF. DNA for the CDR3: TGTGCCAGCAGTTTGGGAAGTGAGTGGCTTGGAGAGACCCAGTACTTC.